This T cell receptor beta chain was sequenced for a study of blood T cell repertoires in COVID-19. Study background: From T cells, B-cell-depleted T cells, or PBMCs came the material, which was cDNA or gDNA.

Per the study methods: The assay estimated nucleated cells by amplifying reference gene primers. Sequencing was performed with immunoSEQ multiplex PCR; in TCRdb, only in-frame clones are kept and a portion is missing. The V and J calls and clone size are taken from that table; D and trimming were inferred from the DNA. The data hold some 370,000 clones, with approximately 88% observed a single time. The CDR3 length is 14 residues. Germline loops: CDR1 MNHNS, CDR2 SASEGT. Trimming shortened V by 2 bases and J by 8 bases, and 15 bases separated the two germline ends. V gene TRBV6-1 combines with J gene TRBJ1-2; D remains unclear. The sample taken for sequencing was peripheral blood. The receptor's source is a middle-aged man with acute or convalescent COVID-19. CDR3: CASSERSWAPGYTF. The CDR3, as DNA: TGTGCCAGCAGTGAAAGAAGCTGGGCACCGGGCTACACCTTC.